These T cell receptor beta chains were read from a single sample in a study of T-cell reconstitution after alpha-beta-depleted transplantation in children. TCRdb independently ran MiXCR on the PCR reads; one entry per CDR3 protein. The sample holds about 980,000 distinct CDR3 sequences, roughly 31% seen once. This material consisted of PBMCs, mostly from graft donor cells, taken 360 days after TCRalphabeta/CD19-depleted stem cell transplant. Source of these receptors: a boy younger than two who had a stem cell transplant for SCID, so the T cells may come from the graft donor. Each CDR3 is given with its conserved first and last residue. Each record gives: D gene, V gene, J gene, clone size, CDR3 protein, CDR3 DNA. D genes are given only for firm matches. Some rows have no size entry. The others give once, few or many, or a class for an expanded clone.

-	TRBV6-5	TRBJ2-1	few	CASSYFLAGQGYNEQFF	TGTGCCAGCAGTTACTTCCTAGCGGGACAGGGGTACAATGAGCAGTTCTTC
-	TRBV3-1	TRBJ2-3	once	CASSQDPWGSTDTQYF	TGTGCCAGCAGCCAAGATCCGTGGGGCAGCACAGATACGCAGTATTTT
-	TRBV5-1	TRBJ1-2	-	CASSSYTVPSGGYTF	TGCGCCAGCAGCTCATACACAGTACCGAGTGGCGGCTACACCTTC
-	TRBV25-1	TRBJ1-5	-	CASSGLTGGEHF	TGTGCCAGCAGTGGATTAACAGGAGGCGAGCATTTT
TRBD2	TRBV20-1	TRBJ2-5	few	CSASPLGGDQETQYF	TGCAGTGCTTCCCCACTGGGGGGGGACCAAGAGACCCAGTACTTC
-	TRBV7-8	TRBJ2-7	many	CASSPDILYEQYF	TGTGCCAGCAGCCCGGACATACTCTACGAGCAGTACTTC
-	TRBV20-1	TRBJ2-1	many	CSAPVGGKLNEQFF	TGCAGTGCCCCGGTGGGGGGCAAATTGAATGAGCAGTTCTTC
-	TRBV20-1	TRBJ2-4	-	CSANLGGFIQYF	TGCAGTGCCAACCTCGGAGGCTTCATTCAGTACTTC
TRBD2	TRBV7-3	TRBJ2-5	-	CASSIGLAEEETQYF	TGTGCCAGCAGCATAGGACTAGCGGAAGAAGAGACCCAGTACTTC
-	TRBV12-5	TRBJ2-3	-	CASGYIVTGGTDTQYF	TGTGCTAGTGGTTATATAGTGACGGGGGGCACAGATACGCAGTATTTT
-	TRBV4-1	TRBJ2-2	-	CASSQVGRETGELFF	TGCGCCAGCAGCCAAGTTGGAAGGGAAACCGGGGAGCTGTTTTTT